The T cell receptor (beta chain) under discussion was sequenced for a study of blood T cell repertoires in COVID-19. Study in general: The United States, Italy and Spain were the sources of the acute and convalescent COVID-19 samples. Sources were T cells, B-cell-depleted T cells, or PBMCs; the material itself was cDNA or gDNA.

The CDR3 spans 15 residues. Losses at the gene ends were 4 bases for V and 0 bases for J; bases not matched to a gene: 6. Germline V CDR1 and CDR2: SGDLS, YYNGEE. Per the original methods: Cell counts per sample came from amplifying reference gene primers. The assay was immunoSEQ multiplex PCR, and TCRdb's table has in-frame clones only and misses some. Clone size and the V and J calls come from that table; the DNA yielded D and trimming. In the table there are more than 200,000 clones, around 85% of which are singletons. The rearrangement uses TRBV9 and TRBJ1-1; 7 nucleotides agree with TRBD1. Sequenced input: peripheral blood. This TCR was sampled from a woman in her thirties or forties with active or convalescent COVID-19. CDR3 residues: CASSPRQGVNTEAFF. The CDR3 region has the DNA TGTGCCAGCAGCCCTCGACAGGGTGTGAACACTGAAGCTTTCTTT.